What follows describes a single T cell receptor (beta chain). Clones were sequenced by immunoSEQ multiplex PCR, and TCRdb holds only the in-frame ones, with some missing. This table has under 100,000 clones, approximately 87% appearing once. The CDR3 contains 14 residues. The germline V and J ends were trimmed by 1 base and 7 bases, with 10 bases remaining between them. Looked up from germline, CDR1 is MGHRA and CDR2 is YSYEKL. This sample is part of a study of blood T cell repertoires in COVID-19. Study-wide background: From T cells, B-cell-depleted T cells, or PBMCs came the material, which was cDNA or gDNA.

The sequencing input was peripheral blood. V and J are TRBV4-1 and TRBJ1-4; perhaps TRBD1 as D (5 bases). The sequence was collected from a human donor in a cohort sampled during active COVID-19. The CDR3 here is CASSQVPGGEKLFF. The CDR3 DNA follows: TGCGCCAGCAGCCAAGTCCCGGGGGGTGAAAAACTGTTTTTT.